The T cell receptor beta chain under discussion was sequenced for a study of tumor-infiltrating lymphocytes in oesophageal squamous cell carcinoma. CDR1 is SGHTA and CDR2 is FQGNSA in the germline V gene. V was cut by 2 bases and J by 7 bases, with 11 bases left in between. The CDR3 is 13 amino acids. TCRdb reprocessed the PCR reads with MiXCR, giving one entry per CDR3 protein. This sample has around 13,000 distinct CDR3 sequences; roughly three fifths occur once, and the top ten carry about 30%. The sample consisted of esophageal tumor tissue. The V gene is TRBV7-2, the J gene TRBJ1-1; D remains ambiguous. The sequence was obtained from a female donor with esophageal squamous cell carcinoma. The CDR3 region has the DNA TGTGCCAGCAGCTTAATGGGGATGGGTGAAGCTTTCTTT. Translating it yields CASSLMGMGEAFF.